What follows is one T cell receptor beta chain and its context. Its antigen is currently unknown. The entry originates in a study of early T cells in non-severe SARS-CoV-2 infection. Study-wide background: Bulk RNA isolated from unsorted whole blood underwent sequencing; chains were not paired. Study results and caveats: Matching results from VDJdb favored anti-spike CD8 responses, leaving private and CD4 specificities undetected.

Researchers tagged individual cDNA molecules with unique molecular identifiers. Each CDR3 protein gets one entry after TCRdb re-called the 5' RACE reads with MiXCR. The table records under 70,000 distinct CDR3 sequences, 4.5% to 7.5% of them present only once. Trimming cost V 4 bases and J 1 base, with 22 bases left between them. The CDR3 consists of 18 residues. Germline V gene sequence: CDR1 MRHNA, CDR2 SNTAGT. This receptor was taken from an adult who was a healthcare worker with PCR-confirmed SARS-CoV-2 infection or an uninfected control (not recorded which). V and J are TRBV6-4 and TRBJ1-1, with a tentative D call TRBD1 (6 bases). This sample comprised whole blood, obtained at baseline. The DNA of the CDR3 is TGTGCCAGCAGTGCCCCTAGTCGATTAATGGGGGCGAACACTGAAGCTTTCTTT. It translates to CASSAPSRLMGANTEAFF.